The clone carrying this TCR beta chain was seen only a few times. Its matching antigen is unknown. V lost 2 bases, J lost 8 bases, and 5 bases stayed unmatched. Germline V gene lookup returns CDR1 SEHNR and CDR2 FQNEAQ (reference sequence). This CDR3 comprises 15 residues. This specimen belongs to a study of cytomegalovirus exposure and HLA in healthy donors. Study results and limitations: Highly shared variants forming one cluster were likely a sequencing artifact. Within an earlier analysis, most TCR beta V segments proved productive either about 90% or about 30% of the time.

With 60 Vbeta and 13 Jbeta primers, the PCR was carried out. Profiled with immunoSEQ multiplex PCR; TCRdb holds only in-frame clones, not every one. The top ten clones hold around 7% of a sample with about 140,000 clones, around 80% of them seen once. Input material: PBMCs. The sequence derives from a man aged 40-49 years in good health and CMV-seropositive. The chain has TRBV7-9 and TRBJ1-4; 10 nucleotides match TRBD1. This CDR3 is CASSLRQGAREKLFF. The DNA of the CDR3 is TGTGCCAGCAGCTTAAGACAGGGGGCGCGGGAAAAACTGTTTTTT.